The next 26 T cell receptor beta chains were all read from a single sample in a study of cytomegalovirus exposure and HLA in healthy donors. The PCR made use of 60 Vbeta and 13 Jbeta primers. The assay was immunoSEQ multiplex PCR, and TCRdb's table has in-frame clones only and misses some. The table lists 130,000 or so clones, more than 55% of them singletons. Sequencing was carried out using PBMCs. The receptors originated from a woman aged 60-70 years in good health and CMV-seronegative.

V is TRBV9 and J is TRBJ2-1; TRBD2 matches 7 bases. There are 17 residues in the CDR3. Trimming at V came to 0 bases and at J to 3 bases, leaving 9 bases not matched to a gene. CDR1 and CDR2 (germline): SGDLS, YYNGEE. DNA of the CDR3: TGTGCCAGCAGCGTAGCCAAGGCTAGCGGCTACTACAATGAGCAGTTCTTC. This sequence encodes CASSVAKASGYYNEQFF.

The V gene is TRBV28, the J gene TRBJ1-5; a weak D match, TRBD1 (5 bases). The germline gives CDR1 MDHEN, CDR2 SYDVKM. Trimming took off 5 bases at V and 1 base at J, with 15 bases between the two ends. The CDR3 has 16 residues. This chain's CDR3 is CASSPPGGTSNQPQHF. DNA for the CDR3: TGTGCCAGCAGTCCTCCAGGCGGGACGAGCAATCAGCCCCAGCATTTT. The full variable domain, completed using reference TRBV28 and TRBJ1-5, is DVKVTQSSRYLVKRTGEKVFLECVQDMDHENMFWYRQDPGLGLRLIYFSYDVKMKEKGDIPEGYSVSREKKERFSLILESASTNQTSMYLCASSPPGGTSNQPQHFGDGTRLSIL.

This chain links TRBV9 with TRBJ2-7; 8 bases are a match to TRBD1. J lost 9 bases, V lost 0 bases, and 8 bases had no gene match. The CDR3 spans 14 residues. From germline, CDR1 is SGDLS and CDR2 YYNGEE. The CDR3 region has the DNA TGTGCCAGCAGCGTAGCTGGGACAGGATCTGTGCAGTACTTC. Translation gives CASSVAGTGSVQYF.

A word on this clone: The sample carries other DNA sequences with the same CDR3. V is TRBV18 and J is TRBJ2-3; no firm D call. CDR1 and CDR2 (germline): KGHSH, LQKENI. Trimming shortened V by 3 bases and J by 1 base, and 5 bases separated the two germline ends. The CDR3 is made up of 13 amino acids. The chain's CDR3 is CASSPSGTDTQYF. The CDR3 DNA is TGTGCCAGCTCACCCTCTGGCACAGATACGCAGTATTTT. Supplemented by reference TRBV18 and TRBJ2-3, the full variable domain reads NAGVMQNPRHLVRRRGQEARLRCSPMKGHSHVYWYRQLPEEGLKFMVYLQKENIIDESGMPKERFSAEFPKEGPSILRIQQVVRGDSAAYFCASSPSGTDTQYFGPGTRLTVL.

This chain connects TRBV5-1 to TRBJ1-2; 8 nucleotides match TRBD1. V shed 4 bases and J 6 bases; nucleotides not matched to a gene: 5. CDR1 is SGHRS, CDR2 YFSETQ, per germline. The CDR3 is made up of 13 amino acids. The CDR3 coding sequence is TGCGCCAGCAGCCGGACAGGGTTAGATGGCTACACCTTC. It translates to CASSRTGLDGYTF.

To note about this clone: The junction does not match germline at one end; this may be a read error. The V gene is TRBV7-9, the J gene TRBJ2-7; TRBD1 aligns across 7 bases. CDR3 length equals 14 residues. Germline CDR1 and CDR2: SEHNR and FQNEAQ (reference sequence). CDR3 sequence: CSSSPRTGIDEQYF. CDR3 coding DNA: TGTTCCAGCAGCCCTCGGACAGGAATTGACGAGCAGTACTTC.

This clone was detected a few times. CDR3 protein: CASSVTGGPTGELFF. The CDR3 nucleotides read TGTGCCAGCAGTGTTACGGGGGGCCCCACCGGGGAGCTGTTTTTT. This chain uses TRBV2 with TRBJ2-2, with D perhaps matching TRBD2 (7 bases). This CDR3 is 15 amino acids long. CDR1 SNHLY and CDR2 FYNNEI come from the germline V gene. Trimming left V 4 bases short and J 4 bases short, with 13 bases between.

This chain links TRBV14 with TRBJ2-7; 8 nucleotides match TRBD2. Germline V gene data show CDR1 as SGHDN and CDR2 as FVKESK. This CDR3 is built from 17 residues. V gave up 0 bases and J gave up 0 bases; unmatched junction bases: 7. CDR3 loop: CASSQDLPSGYSYEQYF. The CDR3 coding sequence is TGTGCCAGCAGCCAAGATCTTCCTAGCGGGTACTCCTACGAGCAGTACTTC.

This chain joins TRBV9 and TRBJ2-5, with TRBD2 matching over 11 bases. This CDR3 contains 15 residues. V was clipped by 3 bases and J by 5 bases; unmatched bases: 6. CDR1 is SGDLS and CDR2 is YYNGEE in the germline V gene. CDR3 amino acids: CASSEGLAEWETQYF. In DNA, the CDR3 is TGTGCCAGCAGCGAGGGACTAGCGGAATGGGAGACCCAGTACTTC.

The chain uses TRBV5-4 and TRBJ2-7; D may be TRBD2 (5 bases). Germline V gene data show CDR1 as SGHNT and CDR2 as YYREEE (reference sequence). Between the trimmed V and J ends, which lost 0 bases and 4 bases, there was a span of 11 bases. The CDR3 has 14 amino acids. The CDR3: CASSLGGLRYEQYF. The CDR3 DNA is TGTGCCAGCAGCTTGGGAGGGCTTAGGTACGAGCAGTACTTC.

The chain employs TRBV4-2 and TRBJ1-2; 9 bases map to TRBD1. The CDR3 covers 14 residues. The V gene end was trimmed by 0 bases and the J gene end by 7 bases; junction bases not matched to a gene: 3. Germline V gene lookup returns CDR1 LGHNA and CDR2 YNFKEQ. Written as DNA, the CDR3 is TGTGCCAGCAGCCAAGATGGGACAGGGAGTGGCTACACCTTC. Protein product: CASSQDGTGSGYTF.

The genes are TRBV9 and TRBJ2-7, with D hard to call. Germline CDR1 reads SGDLS; CDR2 reads YYNGEE. This CDR3 contains 14 residues. V lost 2 bases and J lost 3, with 12 bases in between. CDR3 sequence (DNA): TGTGCCAGCAGCGTCTCTACGGGTGTCTACGAGCAGTACTTC. Its protein product is CASSVSTGVYEQYF. Full variable domain (outside the CDR3, taken from reference TRBV9 and TRBJ2-7): DSGVTQTPKHLITATGQRVTLRCSPRSGDLSVYWYQQSLDQGLQFLIQYYNGEERAKGNILERFSAQQFPDLHSELNLSSLELGDSALYFCASSVSTGVYEQYFGPGTRLTVT.

The rearrangement joins TRBV6-5 to TRBJ2-5; 13 nucleotides line up with TRBD2. The CDR3 is made up of 14 amino acids. After removal of 2 bases from V and 10 bases from J, the junction contained 4 bases not matched to a gene. Germline assignment: CDR1 MNHEY and CDR2 SVGAGI. The CDR3 DNA is TGTGCCAGCAGTTACGTCGGGACTAGCGGGATCCAGTACTTC. Amino acids: CASSYVGTSGIQYF.

The chain links TRBV27 to TRBJ2-7, with D possibly TRBD1 on 5 matching bases. The CDR3 has 13 amino acids. V was clipped by 5 bases and J by 7 bases, with 15 bases between them. CDR1 and CDR2 (germline): MNHEY, SMNVEV (reference sequence). The CDR3 nucleotides read TGTGCCAGCAGTAGTCCGGCAGGGCGTGAGCAGTACTTC. This gives the protein CASSSPAGREQYF.

This clone was observed a handful of times. The V and J genes are TRBV29-1 and TRBJ2-3; tentative D call: TRBD1 (6 bases). The germline CDR1 and CDR2 sequences are SQVTM and ANQGSEA. CDR3 length: 13 residues. V lost 5 bases to trimming and J lost 2 bases, with 11 bases between them. The CDR3 spells CSVPPGVTDTQYF. The DNA of the CDR3 is TGCAGCGTTCCCCCAGGGGTCACAGATACGCAGTATTTT.

The rearrangement joins TRBV19 to TRBJ1-2; 7 positions match TRBD1. CDR1 is LNHDA, CDR2 SQIVND, per germline (reference sequence). Germline trimming cut 6 bases from V and 0 bases from J; bases unmatched to any gene: 4. The CDR3 is made up of 14 amino acids. The CDR3 nucleotides are TGTGCCAGTAGCGAACAGGGGTCTAACTATGGCTACACCTTC. It specifies CASSEQGSNYGYTF.

This clone has a single count. The V gene is TRBV19, the J gene TRBJ1-6; a possible D gene is TRBD1 (6 bases). Germline CDR1 reads LNHDA; CDR2 reads SQIVND (reference sequence). This CDR3 has 15 amino acids. V was shortened by 7 bases and J by 5 bases, with 15 bases between the two germline ends. The CDR3 here is CASTQEDRNNSPLHF. The CDR3 DNA reads as TGTGCCAGTACCCAGGAGGACAGAAATAATTCACCCCTCCACTTT.

The V gene is TRBV5-4, the J gene TRBJ2-1; a weak D match, TRBD1 (5 bases). The CDR3 is 15 amino acids. CDR1 is SGHNT and CDR2 is YYREEE in the germline V gene (reference sequence). V dropped 1 base and J dropped 8 bases, with 16 bases sitting between them. This CDR3 is CASSLPPLGQHEQFF. CDR3 DNA: TGTGCCAGCAGCTTGCCCCCCCTGGGGCAACATGAGCAGTTCTTC.

The chain carries TRBV5-1 and TRBJ2-1, with 9 bases that match TRBD2. The CDR3 has 13 amino acids. Germline assignment: CDR1 SGHRS and CDR2 YFSETQ. The V segment lost 1 base and the J segment 14 bases; nucleotides outside the gene matches: 7. The CDR3 nucleotides are TGCGCCAGCAGCTTGCCCGCTAGCGGGAATAAGTTCTTC. It translates to CASSLPASGNKFF.

J is TRBJ2-5 and V is TRBV10-3; 9 bases are a match to TRBD2. Trimming at V came to 5 bases and at J to 2 bases, leaving 6 bases not matched to a gene. In germline, CDR1 is ENHRY, CDR2 SYGVKD. The CDR3 is 15 residues long. CDR3 protein: CAISSTTSGQETQYF. The CDR3 coding sequence is TGTGCCATCAGTAGCACGACTAGCGGACAAGAGACCCAGTACTTC.

The V and J genes are TRBV7-2 and TRBJ2-7; 10 bases are a match to TRBD2. The CDR3 has 19 residues. J lost 4 bases, V lost 5 bases, and 20 bases had no gene match. Germline-derived CDR1 and CDR2 are SGHTA and FQGNSA. DNA of the CDR3: TGTGCCAGCAGCAGCGATAGAGTAGCTAGCGGGAGCCACAAGTACGAGCAGTACTTC. It translates to CASSSDRVASGSHKYEQYF.

The chain links TRBV2 to TRBJ2-1, with a weak D call TRBD2 (5 bases). V lost 10 bases and J lost 8, with 18 bases in between. CDR1 and CDR2 from the germline V gene are SNHLY and FYNNEI. The CDR3 loop spans 13 amino acids. The CDR3 loop is CATISGGRDEQFF. The CDR3 nucleotides are TGTGCCACCATTTCCGGAGGTAGGGATGAGCAGTTCTTC.

As concerns this clone: At the DNA level, this CDR3 is encoded by other sequences in the same sample as well. This chain connects TRBV5-4 to TRBJ2-7; 9 bases align to TRBD1. CDR1 and CDR2 from the germline V gene are SGHNT and YYREEE (reference sequence). V gave up 4 bases and J gave up 4 bases; unmatched junction bases: 6. The CDR3 has 14 residues. The CDR3 region has the DNA TGTGCCAGCAGCCCGACAGGGGGGAATTACGAGCAGTACTTC. Its translation is CASSPTGGNYEQYF. The full variable domain, rest sourced from reference TRBV5-4 and TRBJ2-7, is ETGVTQSPTHLIKTRGQQVTLRCSSQSGHNTVSWYQQALGQGPQFIFQYYREEENGRGNFPPRFSGLQFPNYSSELNVNALELDDSALYLCASSPTGGNYEQYFGPGTRLTVT.

As concerns this clone: The same CDR3 is also encoded by other DNA sequences in this sample. The chain joins TRBV9 to TRBJ1-1; 8 bases agree with TRBD1. Germline loops: CDR1 SGDLS, CDR2 YYNGEE. V shed 2 bases, J shed 4 bases, and the junction held 7 bases outside the gene matches. The CDR3 covers 15 residues. The CDR3 here is CASSVTGVVGTEAFF. The CDR3 DNA reads as TGTGCCAGCAGCGTGACAGGGGTGGTAGGCACTGAAGCTTTCTTT.

In its sample, this clone was seen a few times. This chain connects TRBV6-1 to TRBJ2-7, with 7 bases lining up with TRBD1. V was clipped by 5 bases and J by 0 bases; unmatched bases: 7. There are 15 residues in the CDR3. The germline CDR1 and CDR2 sequences are MNHNS and SASEGT. This CDR3 reads CASSSPGTASYEQYF. CDR3 nucleotide sequence: TGTGCCAGCAGTTCCCCCGGGACAGCCTCCTACGAGCAGTACTTC.

The table lists this clone with a count of one. The chain recombines TRBV20-1 with TRBJ2-5; 9 positions match TRBD1. The J call is doubtful: the DNA matches TRBJ2-7 better. CDR1 and CDR2 from the germline V gene are DFQATT and SNEGSKA (reference sequence). The CDR3 is 11 amino acids. The CDR3 protein is CSAYRGREQYF. The CDR3 DNA is TGCAGTGCTTACAGGGGGCGCGAGCAGTACTTC.